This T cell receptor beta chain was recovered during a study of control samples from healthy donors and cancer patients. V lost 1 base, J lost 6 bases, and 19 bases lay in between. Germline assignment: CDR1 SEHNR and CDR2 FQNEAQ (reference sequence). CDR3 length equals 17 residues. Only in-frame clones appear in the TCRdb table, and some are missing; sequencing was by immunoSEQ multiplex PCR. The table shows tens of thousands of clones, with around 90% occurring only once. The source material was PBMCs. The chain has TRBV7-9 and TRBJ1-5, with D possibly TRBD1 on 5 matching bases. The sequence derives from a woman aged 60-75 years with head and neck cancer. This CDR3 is CASSLGLGTPGGQPQHF. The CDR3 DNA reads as TGTGCCAGCAGCTTAGGTTTAGGGACGCCCGGCGGTCAGCCCCAGCATTTT.